This TCR beta chain was documented in a study of cytomegalovirus exposure and HLA in healthy donors. Study results and caveats: Per published reports, the classifier diagnosed cytomegalovirus status with high specificity and sensitivity. A later analysis reportedly found that, within productive TCRs, an Asian-associated ancestry cluster had fewer N-insertions than the mean observed across the roughly 670 donors. Analyses of presence and absence presupposed an approximately uniform sequencing depth across donors.

In the PCR, 60 Vbeta and 13 Jbeta primers were used. Assay: immunoSEQ multiplex PCR; the TCRdb copy retains only in-frame clones and omits some. The table includes about 85,000 clones, roughly three quarters detected once. Only one count was recorded for this clone. Its matching antigen is unknown. Donors in the study were healthy people who gave bone marrow. Germline CDR1 MNHEY, CDR2 SVGAGI. This CDR3 comprises 12 residues. V lost 9 bases, J lost 1 base, and 7 bases lay in between. Sequencing was done on a sample of PBMCs. This sequence was found in a woman aged 45-65 years in good health and CMV-seropositive. This sequence joins TRBV6-5 and TRBJ2-4; possibly TRBD1 for D (6 bases). For the CDR3, the DNA is TGTGCCAGTGACAGGGCCAAAAACATTCAGTACTTC. This codes for CASDRAKNIQYF.